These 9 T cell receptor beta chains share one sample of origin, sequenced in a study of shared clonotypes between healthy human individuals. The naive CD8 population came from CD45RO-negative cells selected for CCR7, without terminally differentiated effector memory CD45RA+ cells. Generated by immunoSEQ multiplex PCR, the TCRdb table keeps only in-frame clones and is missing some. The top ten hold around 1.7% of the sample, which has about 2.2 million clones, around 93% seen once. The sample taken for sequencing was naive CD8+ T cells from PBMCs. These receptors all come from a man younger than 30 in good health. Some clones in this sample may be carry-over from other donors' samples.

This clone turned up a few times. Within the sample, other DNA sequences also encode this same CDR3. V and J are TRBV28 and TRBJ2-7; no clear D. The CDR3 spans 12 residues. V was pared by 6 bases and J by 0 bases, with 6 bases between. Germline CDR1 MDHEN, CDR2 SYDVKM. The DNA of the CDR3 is TGTGCCAGCAGCCTTAGCTCCTACGAGCAGTACTTC. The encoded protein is CASSLSSYEQYF.

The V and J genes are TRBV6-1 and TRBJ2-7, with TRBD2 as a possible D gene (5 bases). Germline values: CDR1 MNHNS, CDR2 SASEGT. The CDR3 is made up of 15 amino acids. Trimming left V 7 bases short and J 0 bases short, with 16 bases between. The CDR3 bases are TGTGCCAGCATTGGGTACAGCGGTAGCTCCTACGAGCAGTACTTC. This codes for CASIGYSGSSYEQYF.

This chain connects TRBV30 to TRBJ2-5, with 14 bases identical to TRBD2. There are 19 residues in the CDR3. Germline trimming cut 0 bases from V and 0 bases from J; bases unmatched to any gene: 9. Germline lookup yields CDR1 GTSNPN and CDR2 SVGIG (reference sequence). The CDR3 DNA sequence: TGTGCCTGGAGTGTCAGACTAGCGGGAGGGTCGGAGTACCAAGAGACCCAGTACTTC. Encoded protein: CAWSVRLAGGSEYQETQYF.

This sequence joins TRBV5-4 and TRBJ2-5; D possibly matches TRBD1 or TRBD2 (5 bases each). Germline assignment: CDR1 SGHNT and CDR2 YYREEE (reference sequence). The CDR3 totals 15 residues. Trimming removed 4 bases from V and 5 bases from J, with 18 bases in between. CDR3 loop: CASSPRDRRVETQYF. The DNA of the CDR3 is TGTGCCAGCAGCCCCCGGGACCGGCGGGTGGAGACCCAGTACTTC.

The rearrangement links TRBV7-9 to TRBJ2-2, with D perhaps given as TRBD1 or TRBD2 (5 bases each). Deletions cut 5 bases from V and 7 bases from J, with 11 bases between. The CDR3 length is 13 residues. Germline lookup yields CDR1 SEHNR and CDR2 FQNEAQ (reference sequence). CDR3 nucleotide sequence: TGTGCCAGCAGCCCCTCGGGGCACGGGGAGCTGTTTTTT. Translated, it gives CASSPSGHGELFF.

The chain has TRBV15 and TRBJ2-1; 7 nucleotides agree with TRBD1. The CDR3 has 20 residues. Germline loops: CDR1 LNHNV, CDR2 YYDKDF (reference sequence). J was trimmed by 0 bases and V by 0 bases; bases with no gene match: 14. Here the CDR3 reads CATSRDNKKGALPSYNEQFF. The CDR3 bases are TGTGCCACCAGCAGAGATAATAAGAAGGGGGCCCTCCCCTCCTACAATGAGCAGTTCTTC.

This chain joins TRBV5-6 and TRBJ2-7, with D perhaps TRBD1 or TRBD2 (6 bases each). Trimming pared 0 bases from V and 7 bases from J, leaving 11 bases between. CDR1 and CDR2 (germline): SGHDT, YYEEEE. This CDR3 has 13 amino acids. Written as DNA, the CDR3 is TGTGCCAGCAGCTTGGCTGGGGGGCAAGAGCAGTACTTC. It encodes CASSLAGGQEQYF.

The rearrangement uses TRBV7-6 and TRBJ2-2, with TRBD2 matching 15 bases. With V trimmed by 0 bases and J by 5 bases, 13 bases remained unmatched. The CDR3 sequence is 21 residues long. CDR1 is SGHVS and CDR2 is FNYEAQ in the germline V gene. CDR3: CASSLAPTRTSGRVSTGELFF. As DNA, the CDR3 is TGTGCCAGCAGCTTAGCACCAACACGGACTAGCGGGAGGGTGTCGACCGGGGAGCTGTTTTTT.

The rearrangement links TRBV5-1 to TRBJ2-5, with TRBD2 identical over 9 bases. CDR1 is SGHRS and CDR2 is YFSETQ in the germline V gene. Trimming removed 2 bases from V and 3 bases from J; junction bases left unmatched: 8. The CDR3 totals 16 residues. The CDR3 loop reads CASSFKWREGEETQYF. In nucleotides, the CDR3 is TGCGCCAGCAGCTTTAAATGGCGGGAGGGCGAAGAGACCCAGTACTTC.